These 20 T cell receptor beta chains originate from one sample sequenced in a study of blood T cells in healthy people across ages. Through a sample-barcoded 5' primer and a J-beta primer mix, a second PCR was run for roughly 6 to 12 cycles. In TCRdb, the 5' RACE reads were re-called with MiXCR into one record per CDR3 protein. The table lists around 850,000 distinct CDR3 sequences, about 36% of them singletons. Sequenced sample: blood. These receptors were taken from a man in his late teens or twenties in good health.

This clonotype was seen more than once but under ten times. The chain has TRBV6-4 and TRBJ2-1; TRBD1 might be the D (6 bases). Trimming left V 0 bases short and J 4 bases short, with 10 bases between. The CDR3 length is 15 residues. The germline gives CDR1 MRHNA, CDR2 SNTAGT. CDR3 sequence: CASSDSTGSYNEQFF. CDR3 in DNA: TGTGCCAGCAGTGACTCAACAGGGTCATACAATGAGCAGTTCTTC.

The V and J genes are TRBV6-2 or TRBV6-3 and TRBJ2-2; D perhaps matches TRBD2 (5 bases). V lost 2 bases and J 5 bases, leaving 12 bases between the germline ends. Germline CDR1 reads MNHEY; CDR2 reads SVGEGT. This CDR3 has 15 amino acids. The CDR3 sequence is CASSYVRGSTGELFF. The CDR3 nucleotides are TGTGCCAGCAGTTACGTCAGAGGGTCGACCGGGGAGCTGTTTTTT.

CDR3 sequence reads: CSASPMRETQFF. CDR3 coding DNA: TGCAGTGCTAGTCCCATGCGGGAGACCCAGTTCTTC. The chain couples TRBV20-1 to TRBJ2-1, with 7 bases that match TRBD2. Losses at the gene ends were 3 bases for V and 13 bases for J; bases not matched to a gene: 9. CDR1 and CDR2 (germline): DFQATT, SNEGSKA (reference sequence). CDR3 length: 12 residues.

The chain employs TRBV7-2 and TRBJ1-2; tentative D call: TRBD1 (5 bases). Trimming pared 5 bases from V and 2 bases from J, leaving 15 bases between. The length of the CDR3 is 15 residues. CDR1 and CDR2 (germline): SGHTA, FQGNSA. CDR3 nucleotide sequence: TGTGCCAGCAGCCCCTCCGGGGGGGGGAACTATGGCTACACCTTC. It translates to CASSPSGGGNYGYTF.

This clonotype was detected only a few times. The chain links TRBV12-3 or TRBV12-4 to TRBJ1-6; D is unclear. This CDR3 is built from 12 residues. Trimming removed 8 bases at V and 7 bases at J, with 9 bases between. The DNA of the CDR3 is TGTGCCAGCTGGACGGGGAATTCACCCCTCCACTTT. Its translation is CASWTGNSPLHF.

The chain uses TRBV6-6 and TRBJ1-1, with 7 positions matching TRBD1. J was trimmed by 3 bases and V by 8 bases; bases with no gene match: 9. The CDR3 consists of 14 residues. The germline V gene has CDR1 MNHNY and CDR2 SVGAGI (reference sequence). CDR3 in amino acids: CASRRLTGDTEAFF. The CDR3 DNA reads as TGTGCCAGCCGGAGGTTAACAGGGGACACTGAAGCTTTCTTT.

This clonotype has a handful of counts. This may come from a read error, since a much larger clone is one base off. The chain uses TRBV5-5 and TRBJ1-1; D is undetermined. Germline CDR1 SGHKS, CDR2 YYEKEE (reference sequence). Trimming removed 3 bases from V and 1 base from J, with 4 bases in between. The CDR3 contains 12 residues. CDR3 protein: CASSWENTEAFF. The CDR3 nucleotides read TGTGCCAGCAGCTGGGAGAACACTGAAGCTTTCTTT.

This clonotype was found a few times. The chain uses TRBV6-5 and TRBJ1-6; 7 bases map to TRBD1. Unmatched junction bases numbered 5, after V lost 5 bases and J lost 7 bases. The germline V gene has CDR1 MNHEY and CDR2 SVGAGI. The CDR3 loop spans 14 amino acids. The CDR3 DNA sequence: TGTGCCAGCAGTCGACAGGGCAAAAATTCACCCCTCCACTTT. Its protein is CASSRQGKNSPLHF.

The chain uses TRBV2 and TRBJ2-3; the D gene is possibly TRBD1 (5 bases). Germline loops: CDR1 SNHLY, CDR2 FYNNEI. The length of the CDR3 is 14 residues. V lost 8 bases and J lost 2, with 14 bases in between. CDR3 DNA sequence: TGTGCCAGCCGGACCCTGGGGCACACAGATACGCAGTATTTT. As protein: CASRTLGHTDTQYF.

This clonotype was detected many times. The rearrangement uses TRBV5-5 and TRBJ2-7; 7 bases agree with TRBD1. V was pared by 2 bases and J by 6 bases, with 2 bases of the junction left unmatched. Germline V gene lookup returns CDR1 SGHKS and CDR2 YYEKEE (reference sequence). The CDR3 is 12 amino acids. The CDR3 sequence: CASSFAGGEQYF. The CDR3 DNA reads TGTGCCAGCAGCTTCGCAGGGGGCGAGCAGTACTTC.

V usage is TRBV12-3 or TRBV12-4 and J usage is TRBJ1-5; tentative D call: TRBD1 (5 bases). The V end lost 1 base, the J end lost 3 bases, and 19 bases lay between the germline ends. This CDR3 is 18 amino acids long. CDR3 DNA sequence: TGTGCCAGCAGTTTAGGGGTCGACAGTGTACTTTACAATCAGCCCCAGCATTTT. Amino acid sequence: CASSLGVDSVLYNQPQHF.

Comment on this clonotype: An end of the junction differs from the germline gene, which may be a read error. V usage is TRBV9 and J usage is TRBJ2-7; D remains ambiguous. Looked up from germline, CDR1 is SGDLS and CDR2 is YYNGEE. CDR3 size: 14 residues. CDR3: CVSSVASSSYEQYF. Written as DNA, the CDR3 is TGTGTCAGCAGCGTAGCCAGTAGCTCCTACGAGCAGTACTTC.

In its sample, this clonotype was seen a few times. The chain links TRBV7-9 to TRBJ1-1; D unresolved. Per germline, CDR1 SEHNR and CDR2 FQNEAQ (reference sequence). CDR3 length: 14 amino acids. Trimming cost V 6 bases and J 5 bases, with 16 bases left between them. DNA for the CDR3: TGTGCCAGCAGAAGAAGTTTACGAGTTACTGAAGCTTTCTTT. It encodes CASRRSLRVTEAFF.

The chain uses TRBV12-3 or TRBV12-4 and TRBJ2-3; 8 positions agree with TRBD2. The J segment lost 1 base and the V segment lost 6 bases, leaving 3 bases of the junction unmatched. This CDR3 is 14 amino acids long. The CDR3 sequence is CASRTLAGTDTQYF. The CDR3 DNA is TGTGCCAGCAGGACACTAGCGGGCACAGATACGCAGTATTTT.

This chain joins TRBV14 and TRBJ2-6, with a weak D call TRBD2 (6 bases). CDR3 length: 17 residues. Between the trimmed V and J ends, which lost 4 bases and 0 bases, there was a span of 13 bases. Germline V gene lookup returns CDR1 SGHDN and CDR2 FVKESK. The CDR3 is CASSRLGKSSGANVLTF. The CDR3 DNA reads as TGTGCCAGCAGCCGACTAGGTAAAAGCTCTGGGGCCAACGTCCTGACTTTC.

This clonotype was seen once. The chain has TRBV3-1 and TRBJ2-1; D gene uncertain. The J call could be wrong; TRBJ2-7 is a better fit for the DNA end. CDR3 length: 13 residues. Germline V gene data show CDR1 as LGHDT and CDR2 as YNNKEL (reference sequence). CDR3: CASSQEGRYEQYF. In nucleotides, the CDR3 is TGTGCCAGCAGCCAAGAAGGTCGTTACGAGCAGTACTTC.

This chain connects TRBV28 to TRBJ1-1; the match to TRBD1 covers 7 bases. V shed 10 bases, J shed 4 bases, and the junction held 15 bases outside the gene matches. Per the germline V gene, CDR1 is MDHEN and CDR2 is SYDVKM. CDR3 size: 15 residues. DNA of the CDR3: TGTGCCACCTCGACAGGGAGTCAGCCCTCCACTGAAGCTTTCTTT. It specifies CATSTGSQPSTEAFF.

The table lists this clonotype with a count of one. A junction end diverges from the germline sequence, so it may reflect a read error. The chain employs TRBV20-1 and TRBJ2-5; tentative D call: TRBD2 (6 bases). CDR3 length: 16 residues. Germline loops: CDR1 DFQATT, CDR2 SNEGSKA (reference sequence). CDR3 region: CSARRNWAGTQGTQYF. The CDR3 DNA reads TGCAGTGCTAGACGTAATTGGGCGGGAACACAAGGGACCCAGTACTTC.

With regard to this clonotype: A junction boundary mismatches the germline segment, possibly from a read error. V gene TRBV6-6 combines with J gene TRBJ2-5; 12 positions match TRBD2. The CDR3 is 16 amino acids. The V gene's germline CDR1 is MNHNY and CDR2 SVGAGI (reference sequence). This CDR3 is CASTWETSGRQEAQYF. The CDR3 coding sequence is TGTGCCAGCACCTGGGAGACTAGCGGGAGACAAGAGGCCCAGTACTTC.

This clonotype was seen many times. The J gene is TRBJ1-1, the V gene TRBV4-2; 10 bases line up with TRBD1. Germline V lookup: CDR1 LGHNA, CDR2 YNFKEQ. V lost 4 bases, J lost 5 bases, and 4 bases stayed unmatched. This CDR3 has 14 amino acids. This CDR3 is CASSRQGAGTEAFF. The CDR3 bases are TGTGCCAGCAGCCGACAGGGGGCAGGAACTGAAGCTTTCTTT.